The rows below give T cell receptor beta chains drawn from one sample of a study of neurological immune-mediated disorders. TCRdb re-derived calls from the 5' RACE reads in MiXCR, one entry per CDR3 protein. Of over 70,000 distinct CDR3 sequences detected, approximately 10% appear once; the ten largest clones hold roughly 9%. The sequencing sample was made of PBMCs. The receptors were gathered from a man aged 25-45 years in good health. Both conserved end residues are part of each CDR3. Fields, in order: J gene, clone size, V gene, D gene, CDR3 protein, CDR3 DNA. A D gene is named only where the DNA matches it firmly. Only some rows state a clone size, as once, few, many or a class for expanded clones.

>TRBJ1-2|few|TRBV7-8|NA
CASSLAPVANYGYTF
TGTGCCAGCAGCTTAGCGCCAGTAGCTAACTATGGCTACACCTTC
>TRBJ2-4|many|TRBV20-1|NA
CSARDLGQAESQNIQYF
TGCAGTGCTAGAGATCTCGGGCAGGCCGAGAGCCAAAACATTCAGTACTTC
>TRBJ2-3|few|TRBV6-5|NA
CASSYPEGPQDTQYF
TGTGCCAGCAGTTACCCCGAAGGCCCTCAAGATACGCAGTATTTT
>TRBJ1-2|NA|TRBV27|TRBD1
CASSTRTGDGYSF
TGTGCTAGCTCGACCAGGACAGGGGACGGCTACTCCTTC
>TRBJ2-2|many|TRBV25-1|TRBD1
CASSTGGSDTGELFF
TGTGCCAGCAGTACAGGGGGGTCGGACACCGGGGAGCTGTTTTTT
>TRBJ2-3|many|TRBV10-3|NA
CAISEREDTQYF
TGTGCCATCAGTGAGAGGGAGGATACGCAGTATTTT
>TRBJ2-1|many|TRBV7-8|NA
CASSPRLNNEQFF
TGTGCCAGCAGCCCCCGGCTGAACAATGAGCAGTTCTTC
>TRBJ2-1|many|TRBV7-2|TRBD2
CASSLELAVSNEQFF
TGTGCCAGCAGCTTAGAACTAGCGGTTTCCAATGAGCAGTTCTTC
>TRBJ2-2|many|TRBV6-2/TRBV6-3|NA
CASRTGLVGLFF
TGTGCCAGCCGGACTGGACTTGTTGGGCTGTTTTTT
>TRBJ2-7|NA|TRBV7-2|TRBD1
CASNFHGTGDYEQYF
TGTGCCAGCAACTTTCATGGGACAGGAGACTACGAACAGTACTTC
>TRBJ1-5|many|TRBV5-1|TRBD1
CASSTAGGQGQPQHF
TGCGCCAGCAGCACCGCAGGGGGCCAGGGGCAGCCCCAGCATTTT
>TRBJ2-2|many|TRBV11-2|TRBD1
CASRSTGANGELFF
TGTGCCAGCAGGTCGACAGGGGCGAACGGGGAGCTGTTTTTT
>TRBJ2-5|many|TRBV7-9|NA
CASSLGQYGETQYF
TGTGCCAGCAGCCTAGGACAGTATGGAGAGACCCAGTACTTC
>TRBJ2-5|many|TRBV5-5|NA
CASSQEAGIQETQYF
TGTGCCAGCAGCCAGGAGGCGGGGATCCAAGAGACCCAGTACTTC